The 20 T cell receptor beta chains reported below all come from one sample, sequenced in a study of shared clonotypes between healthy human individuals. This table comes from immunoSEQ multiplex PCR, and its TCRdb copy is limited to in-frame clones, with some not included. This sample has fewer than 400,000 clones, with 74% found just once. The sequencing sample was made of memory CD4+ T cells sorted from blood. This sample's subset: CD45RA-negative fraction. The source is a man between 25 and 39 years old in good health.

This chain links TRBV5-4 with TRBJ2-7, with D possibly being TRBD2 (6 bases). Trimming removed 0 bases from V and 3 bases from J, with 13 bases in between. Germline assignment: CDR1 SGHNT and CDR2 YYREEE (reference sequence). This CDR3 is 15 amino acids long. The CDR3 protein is CASSLGTSSYYEQYF. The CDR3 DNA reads TGTGCCAGCAGCTTGGGTACTAGCTCCTACTACGAGCAGTACTTC.

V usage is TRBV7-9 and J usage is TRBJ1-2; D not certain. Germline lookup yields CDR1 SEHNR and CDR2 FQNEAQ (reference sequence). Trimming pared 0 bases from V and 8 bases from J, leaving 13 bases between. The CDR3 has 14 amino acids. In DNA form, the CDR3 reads TGTGCCAGCAGCTTAGCGTTGATTTTTGAAGGCTACACCTTC. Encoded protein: CASSLALIFEGYTF.

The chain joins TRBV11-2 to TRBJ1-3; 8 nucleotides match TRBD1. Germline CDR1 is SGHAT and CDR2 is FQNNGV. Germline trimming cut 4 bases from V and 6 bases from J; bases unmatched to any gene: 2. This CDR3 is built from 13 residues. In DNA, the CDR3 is TGTGCCAGCAGCTGGACAGGGTTAAACACCATATATTTT. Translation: CASSWTGLNTIYF.

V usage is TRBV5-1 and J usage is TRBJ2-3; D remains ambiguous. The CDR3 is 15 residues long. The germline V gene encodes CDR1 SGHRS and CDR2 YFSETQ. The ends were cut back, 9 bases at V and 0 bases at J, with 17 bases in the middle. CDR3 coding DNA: TGCGCCACCAGGACCGAGGCCCATAGCACAGATACGCAGTATTTT. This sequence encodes CATRTEAHSTDTQYF.

In DNA form, the CDR3 reads TGTGCCAGCAGTATTTCCGGGACTAGCGAGGATACGCAGTATTTT. Protein: CASSISGTSEDTQYF. The J gene is TRBJ2-3, the V gene TRBV27; TRBD2 agrees at 10 bases. Germline loops: CDR1 MNHEY, CDR2 SMNVEV (reference sequence). The trim removed 5 bases at V and 6 bases at J, leaving 8 bases unmatched. CDR3 length: 15 amino acids.

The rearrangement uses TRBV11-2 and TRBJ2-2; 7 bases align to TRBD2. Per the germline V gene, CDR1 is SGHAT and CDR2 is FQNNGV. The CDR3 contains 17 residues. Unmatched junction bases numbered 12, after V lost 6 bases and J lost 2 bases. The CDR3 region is CASRDRGSGFNTGELFF. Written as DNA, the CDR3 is TGTGCCAGCAGAGACCGTGGTAGCGGGTTCAACACCGGGGAGCTGTTTTTT.

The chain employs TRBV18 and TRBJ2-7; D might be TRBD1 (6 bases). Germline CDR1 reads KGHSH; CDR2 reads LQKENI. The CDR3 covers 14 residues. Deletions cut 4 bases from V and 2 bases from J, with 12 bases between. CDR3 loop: CASSLQTGAYEQYF. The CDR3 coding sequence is TGTGCCAGCTCACTACAGACAGGAGCCTACGAGCAGTACTTC.

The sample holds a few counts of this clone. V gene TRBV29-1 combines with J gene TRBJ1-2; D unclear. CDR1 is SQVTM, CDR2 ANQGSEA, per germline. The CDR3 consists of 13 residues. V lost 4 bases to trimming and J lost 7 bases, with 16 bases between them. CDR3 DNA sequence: TGCAGCGTTGGGGGTGGCAGGATAGGTGGCTACACCTTC. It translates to CSVGGGRIGGYTF.

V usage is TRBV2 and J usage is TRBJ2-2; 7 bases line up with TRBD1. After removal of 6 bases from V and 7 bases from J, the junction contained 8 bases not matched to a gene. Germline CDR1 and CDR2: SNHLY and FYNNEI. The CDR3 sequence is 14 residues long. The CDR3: CASSPGHRGGELFF. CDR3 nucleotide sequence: TGTGCCAGCAGCCCGGGTCACAGGGGCGGGGAGCTGTTTTTT.

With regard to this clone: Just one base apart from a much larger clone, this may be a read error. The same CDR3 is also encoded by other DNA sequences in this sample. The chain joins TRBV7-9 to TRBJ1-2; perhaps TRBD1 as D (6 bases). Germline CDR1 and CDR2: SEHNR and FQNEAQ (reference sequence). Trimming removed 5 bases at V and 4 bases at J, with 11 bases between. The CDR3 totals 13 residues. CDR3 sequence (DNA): TGTGCCAGCAGCCAGGGGCAGGTCTATGGCTACACCTTC. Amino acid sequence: CASSQGQVYGYTF.

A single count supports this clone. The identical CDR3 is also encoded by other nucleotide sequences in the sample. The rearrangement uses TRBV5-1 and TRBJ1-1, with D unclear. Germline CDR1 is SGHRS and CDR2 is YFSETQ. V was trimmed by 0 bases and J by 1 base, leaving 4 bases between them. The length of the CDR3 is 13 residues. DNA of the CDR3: TGCGCCAGCAGCTTGGGGACGAACACTGAAGCTTTCTTT. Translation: CASSLGTNTEAFF.

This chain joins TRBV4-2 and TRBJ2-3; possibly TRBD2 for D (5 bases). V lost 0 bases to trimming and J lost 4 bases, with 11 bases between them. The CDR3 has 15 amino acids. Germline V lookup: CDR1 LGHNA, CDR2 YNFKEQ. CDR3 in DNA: TGTGCCAGCAGCCAAGAGGGAGCAGAAGCAGATACGCAGTATTTT. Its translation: CASSQEGAEADTQYF.

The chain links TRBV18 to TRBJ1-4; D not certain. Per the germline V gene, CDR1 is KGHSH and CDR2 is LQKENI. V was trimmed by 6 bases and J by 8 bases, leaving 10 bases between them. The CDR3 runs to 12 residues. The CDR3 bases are TGTGCCAGCTCCCCTGGGAACGAAAAACTGTTTTTT. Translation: CASSPGNEKLFF.

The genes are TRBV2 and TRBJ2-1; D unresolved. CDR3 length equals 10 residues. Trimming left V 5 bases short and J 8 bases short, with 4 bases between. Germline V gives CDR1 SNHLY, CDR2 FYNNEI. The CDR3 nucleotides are TGTGCCAGCAGTACTTATGAGCAGTTCTTC. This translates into CASSTYEQFF.

The CDR3 DNA reads as TGCGCCAGCAGCAAAGAAACGACGGGGGGCTCTGGAAACACCATATATTTT. Translation: CASSKETTGGSGNTIYF. This chain links TRBV5-1 with TRBJ1-3; maybe TRBD1 (5 bases). The CDR3 length is 17 residues. Germline V gene sequence: CDR1 SGHRS, CDR2 YFSETQ. The V end lost 4 bases, the J end lost 0 bases, and 17 bases lay between the germline ends. The whole variable domain, filled in from reference TRBV5-1 and TRBJ1-3, reads KAGVTQTPRYLIKTRGQQVTLSCSPISGHRSVSWYQQTPGQGLQFLFEYFSETQRNKGNFPGRFSGRQFSNSRSEMNVSTLELGDSALYLCASSKETTGGSGNTIYFGEGSWLTVV.

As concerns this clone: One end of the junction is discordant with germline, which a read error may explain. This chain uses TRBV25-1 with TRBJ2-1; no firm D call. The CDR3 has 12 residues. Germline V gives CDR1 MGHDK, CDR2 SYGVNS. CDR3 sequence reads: CASSELGGEQFF. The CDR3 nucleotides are TGTGCCAGCAGCGAATTAGGTGGTGAGCAGTTCTTC.

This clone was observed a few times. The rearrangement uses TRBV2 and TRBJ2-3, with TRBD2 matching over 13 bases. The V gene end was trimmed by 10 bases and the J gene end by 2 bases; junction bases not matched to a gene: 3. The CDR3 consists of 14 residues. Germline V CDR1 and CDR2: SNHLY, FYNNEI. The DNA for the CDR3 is TGTGCCACCGGACTAGCGGGGGTCACAGATACGCAGTATTTT. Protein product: CATGLAGVTDTQYF.

CDR3 region: CASSLGGRTGLEQFF. The CDR3 DNA sequence: TGCGCCAGCAGCTTGGGAGGCCGTACGGGGTTAGAGCAGTTCTTC. V is TRBV5-1 and J is TRBJ2-1, with a tentative D call TRBD2 (5 bases). Trimming took 0 bases from V and 10 from J, leaving 17 bases between them. Germline CDR1 SGHRS, CDR2 YFSETQ. The CDR3 spans 15 residues.

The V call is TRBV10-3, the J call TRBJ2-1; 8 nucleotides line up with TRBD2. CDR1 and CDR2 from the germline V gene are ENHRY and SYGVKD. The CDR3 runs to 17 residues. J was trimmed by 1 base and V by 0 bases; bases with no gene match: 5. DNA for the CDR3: TGTGCCATCAGTGAGTCGACTCGCGGGAGGTCCTACAATGAGCAGTTCTTC. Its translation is CAISESTRGRSYNEQFF.

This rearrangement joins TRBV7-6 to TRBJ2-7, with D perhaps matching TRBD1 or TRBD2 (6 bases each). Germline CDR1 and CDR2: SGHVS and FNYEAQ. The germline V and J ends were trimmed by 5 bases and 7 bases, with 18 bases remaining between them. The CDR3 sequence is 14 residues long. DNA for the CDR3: TGTGCCAGCAGCCCAAGGGGGGCTAGCTGGGAGCAGTACTTC. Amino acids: CASSPRGASWEQYF.